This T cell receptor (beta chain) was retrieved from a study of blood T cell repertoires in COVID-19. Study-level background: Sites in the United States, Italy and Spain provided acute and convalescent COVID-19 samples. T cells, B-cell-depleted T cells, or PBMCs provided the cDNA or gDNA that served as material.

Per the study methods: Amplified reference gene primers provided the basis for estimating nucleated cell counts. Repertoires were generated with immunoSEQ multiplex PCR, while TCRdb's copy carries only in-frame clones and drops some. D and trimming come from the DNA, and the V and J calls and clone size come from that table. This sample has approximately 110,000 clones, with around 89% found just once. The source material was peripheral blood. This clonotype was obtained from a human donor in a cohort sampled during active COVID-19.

In nucleotides, the CDR3 is TGTGCCAGTAGGAGCGTGGACAGGGACTATGGCTACACCTTC. This encodes CASRSVDRDYGYTF. V is TRBV19 and J is TRBJ1-2, with 8 bases aligning to TRBD1. CDR3 length: 14 residues. The V and J ends lost 6 bases and 3 bases, in that order; junction bases with no gene match: 6. The germline gives CDR1 LNHDA, CDR2 SQIVND (reference sequence).